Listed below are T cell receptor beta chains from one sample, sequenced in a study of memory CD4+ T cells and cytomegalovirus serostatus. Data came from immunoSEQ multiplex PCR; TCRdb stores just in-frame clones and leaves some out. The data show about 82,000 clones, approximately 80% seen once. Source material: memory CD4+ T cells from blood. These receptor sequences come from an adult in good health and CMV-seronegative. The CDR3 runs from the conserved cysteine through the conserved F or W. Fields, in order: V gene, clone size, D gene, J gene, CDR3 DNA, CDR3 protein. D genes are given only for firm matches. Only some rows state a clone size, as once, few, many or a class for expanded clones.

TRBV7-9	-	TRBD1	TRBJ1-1	TGTGCCAGCAGCTTGAGGGACAGGGGATCGAGCACTGAAGCTTTCTTT	CASSLRDRGSSTEAFF
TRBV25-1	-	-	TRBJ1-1	TGTGCCAGCAGTCAGACAGCCCTCGGCACTGAAGCTTTCTTT	CASSQTALGTEAFF
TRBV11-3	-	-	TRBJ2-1	TGTGCCAGCAGCTTCCGTGCGACGGATGAGCAGTTCTTC	CASSFRATDEQFF
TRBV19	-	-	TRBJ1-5	TGTGCCAGTAGGACAAGTCCTAGCGGGGGGCCCCAGCATTTT	CASRTSPSGGPQHF
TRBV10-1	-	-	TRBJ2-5	TGCGCCAGCAGTGCGAGGACTTCAGAGACCCAGTACTTC	CASSARTSETQYF
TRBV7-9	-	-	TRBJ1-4	TGTGCCAGCAGCTTAGTCCCAGGGATTGAAAAACTGTTTTTT	CASSLVPGIEKLFF
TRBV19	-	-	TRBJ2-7	TGTGCCAGTAGAAACAGGGCCGTCAACGAGCAGTACTTC	CASRNRAVNEQYF
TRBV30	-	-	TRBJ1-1	TGTGCCTGGAGGGCCGGGCGGAGGAACACTGAAGCTTTCTTT	CAWRAGRRNTEAFF
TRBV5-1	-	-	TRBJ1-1	TGCGCCAGCAGCTTGGCCGGGTGGGGCGGTAGCACTGAAGCTTTCTTT	CASSLAGWGGSTEAFF
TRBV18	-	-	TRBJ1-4	TGTGCCAGCTCACCATCTTTAGGTGACCCAAGGAAACTGTTTTTT	CASSPSLGDPRKLFF
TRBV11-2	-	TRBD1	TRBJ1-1	TGTGCCAGCAGCTCGAGACAGGGGGCCCTTGAAGCTTTCTTT	CASSSRQGALEAFF
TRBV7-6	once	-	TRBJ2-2	TGTGCCAGCTCGCATAGGGCCGGGGAGCTGTTTTTT	CASSHRAGELFF
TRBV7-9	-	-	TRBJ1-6	TGTGCCAGCAGCACCCAGACGGGAGCATGGAATTCACCCCTCCACTTT	CASSTQTGAWNSPLHF
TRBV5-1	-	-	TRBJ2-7	TGCGCCAGCAGCCTCACTCAGACGGGTTCGCGCGAGCAGTACTTC	CASSLTQTGSREQYF
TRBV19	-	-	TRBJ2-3	TGTGCCAGTAGTGGATCTAGCGAGCGTAAAGATACGCAGTATTTT	CASSGSSERKDTQYF
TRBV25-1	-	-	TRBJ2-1	TGTGCCAGCAGCGCCAGCCAGTACAATGAGCAGTTCTTC	CASSASQYNEQFF
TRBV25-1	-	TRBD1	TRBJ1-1	TGTGCCAGCAGAGCCCCCGGGACAGGGGGCTTGGGCACTGAAGCTTTCTTT	CASRAPGTGGLGTEAFF
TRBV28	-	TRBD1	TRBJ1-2	TGTGCCAGCAGCCCGGGACAGGGGGGAGGCTACACCTTC	CASSPGQGGGYTF
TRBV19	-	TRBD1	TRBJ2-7	TGTGCCAGTAGTTGGGACAGAACCTACGAGCAGTACTTC	CASSWDRTYEQYF
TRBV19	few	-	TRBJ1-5	TGTGCCAGTAGCCCTGGACGGGAAAGTGGCAATCAGCCCCAGCATTTT	CASSPGRESGNQPQHF
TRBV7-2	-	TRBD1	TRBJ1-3	TGTGCCAGCAGCTCAGGGACAGGGTCTGGAAACACCATATATTTT	CASSSGTGSGNTIYF
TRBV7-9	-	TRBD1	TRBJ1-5	TGTGCCAGCAGTCCAGGGGGCGAAGCTCAGCCCCAGCATTTT	CASSPGGEAQPQHF
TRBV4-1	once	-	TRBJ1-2	TGCGCCAGCAGCCAAGATCTGGTTACCTCGGGCAGGGACAACTATGGCTACACCTTC	CASSQDLVTSGRDNYGYTF
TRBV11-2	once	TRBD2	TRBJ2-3	TGTGCCAGCAGCTTAGGGGCTAGCGGGAGGACAGATACGCAGTATTTT	CASSLGASGRTDTQYF
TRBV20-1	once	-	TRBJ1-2	TGCAGTGCTAGAACGGACTATGGCTACACCTTC	CSARTDYGYTF
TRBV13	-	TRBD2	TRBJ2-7	TGTGCCAGCAGCCATCGGAGTAGCGGGGGGGCCTACGAGCAGTACTTC	CASSHRSSGGAYEQYF
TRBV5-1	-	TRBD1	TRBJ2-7	TGCGCCAGCAGCTTCGGGGACAGCACCTACGAGCAGTACTTC	CASSFGDSTYEQYF
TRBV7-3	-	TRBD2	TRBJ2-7	TGTGCCAGCAGCCCCGGACTAGCGGGGTTTTACGAGCAGTACTTC	CASSPGLAGFYEQYF
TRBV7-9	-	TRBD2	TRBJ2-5	TGTGCCAGCACGCCCCCCGGGACTAACTTCATTGTAGAGACCCAGTACTTC	CASTPPGTNFIVETQYF
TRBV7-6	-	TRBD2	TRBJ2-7	TGTGCCAGCAGCTTAGGGGTAGCGGGGGACTCCTACGAGCAGTACTTC	CASSLGVAGDSYEQYF
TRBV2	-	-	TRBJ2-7	TGTGCCAGCAGCGCACAGGGTTACGAGCAGTACTTC	CASSAQGYEQYF
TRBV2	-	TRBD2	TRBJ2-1	TGTGCCAGCAGTGAATCGTCTAGCGGGGTGTACAATGAGCAGTTCTTC	CASSESSSGVYNEQFF
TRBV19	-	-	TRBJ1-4	TGTGCCAGTAGTCCCGTCGCACAGGTTAATGAAAAACTGTTTTTT	CASSPVAQVNEKLFF
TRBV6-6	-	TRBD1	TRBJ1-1	TGTGCCAGCAGAACTGACAGGGTTGGGACTGAAGCTTTCTTT	CASRTDRVGTEAFF
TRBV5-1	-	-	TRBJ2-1	TGCGCCAGCAGCTTAGATATAGGGAACAATGAGCAGTTCTTC	CASSLDIGNNEQFF
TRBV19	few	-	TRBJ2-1	TGTGCCACGGAGGGGGGCCACGAGCAGTTCTTC	CATEGGHEQFF
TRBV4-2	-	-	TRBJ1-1	TGTGCCAGCAGCCAGACGCCACAGGGAGCGCCTGAAGCTTTCTTT	CASSQTPQGAPEAFF
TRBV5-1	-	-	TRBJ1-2	TGCGCCAGCAGCTTGCAGCCTAACTATGGCTACACCTTC	CASSLQPNYGYTF
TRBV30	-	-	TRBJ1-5	TGTGCCTGGAGTGTTAGTTTACCAGGCAATCAGCCCCAGCATTTT	CAWSVSLPGNQPQHF
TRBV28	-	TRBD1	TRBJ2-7	TGTGCCAGCAGGGCTTCCCATTTGGGACAGGAGTCCTACGAGCAGTACTTC	CASRASHLGQESYEQYF
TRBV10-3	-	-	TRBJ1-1	TGTGCCATCAGTGACAGGAGGGACACTGAAGCTTTCTTT	CAISDRRDTEAFF
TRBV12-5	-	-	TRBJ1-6	TGTGCTAGTGGTTTCGGGACAATGGTCTCACCCCTCCACTTT	CASGFGTMVSPLHF
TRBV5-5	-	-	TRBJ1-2	TGTGCCAGCAGCTTGGGTCCCAGGAACTATGGCTACACCTTC	CASSLGPRNYGYTF
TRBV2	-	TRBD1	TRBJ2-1	TGTGCCAGTATTCACCGGGACAGAGAGCAGTTCTTC	CASIHRDREQFF
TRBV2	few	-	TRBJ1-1	TGTGCCAGCGCCAGACAGGAAGAAGCTTTCTTT	CASARQEEAFF
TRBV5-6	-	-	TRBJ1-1	TGTGCCAGCAGCTTTGAGAGGAGAGGGATCATGAACACTGAAGCTTTCTTT	CASSFERRGIMNTEAFF
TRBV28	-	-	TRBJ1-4	TGTGCCAGCAGGGGGGCGCCCAGGGAAAAACTGTTTTTT	CASRGAPREKLFF
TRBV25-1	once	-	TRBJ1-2	TGTGCCAGCAGTGACGGGACCGGTAGTAAGTCTGGCTACACCTTC	CASSDGTGSKSGYTF
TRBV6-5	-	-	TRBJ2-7	TGTGCCAGCAGACCCACTTACTTGGGAGACGAGCAGTACTTC	CASRPTYLGDEQYF
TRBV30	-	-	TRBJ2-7	TGTGCCTGGAGTTTACAGAGCTACGAGCAGTACTTC	CAWSLQSYEQYF
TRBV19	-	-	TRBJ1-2	TGTGCCAGTAGTACGAGGGTCCTCGCCTATGGCTACACCTTC	CASSTRVLAYGYTF
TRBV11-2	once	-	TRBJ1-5	TGTGCCAGCAGCCCAGGGGTCGGGGACACCGATCAGCCCCAGCATTTT	CASSPGVGDTDQPQHF
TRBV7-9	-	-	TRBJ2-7	TGTGCCAGCAGCCCGATTACAGGGCGACAGAACACCTACGAGCAGTACTTC	CASSPITGRQNTYEQYF
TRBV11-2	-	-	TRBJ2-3	TGTGCCAGCAGCTTCCCCGGAGGCACGCAGTATTTT	CASSFPGGTQYF
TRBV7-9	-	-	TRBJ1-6	TGTGCCAGCAGCTTATCGAATCCCGCAGGGAATTCACCCCTCCACTTT	CASSLSNPAGNSPLHF